One sample yielded the 2 T cell receptor beta chains listed below, sequenced in a study of OX40 agonist ivuxolimab in advanced cancers. Generated by immunoSEQ multiplex PCR, the TCRdb table keeps only in-frame clones and is missing some. The sample carries over 150,000 clones, 90% to 95% recorded once. Sequenced here: CD4+ or CD8+ T cells sorted from blood, sampled in a trial of the OX40 agonist ivuxolimab. Source of these receptors: an adult with an advanced solid tumor such as melanoma, head and neck, liver or kidney cancer.

This chain joins TRBV4-3 and TRBJ2-2; D uncertain. The germline CDR1 and CDR2 sequences are LGHNA and YSLEER. There are 16 residues in the CDR3. Trimming took off 0 bases at V and 0 bases at J, with 8 bases between the two ends. CDR3 sequence: CASSQEVPTNTGELFF. CDR3 bases: TGCGCCAGCAGCCAAGAAGTGCCTACGAACACCGGGGAGCTGTTTTTT.

The rearrangement joins TRBV4-3 to TRBJ2-5, with 11 bases that match TRBD2. Trimming at V came to 1 base and at J to 5 bases, leaving 6 bases not matched to a gene. This CDR3 is built from 16 residues. From germline, CDR1 is LGHNA and CDR2 YSLEER. The CDR3 is CASSQGPSGGSETQYF. CDR3 DNA sequence: TGCGCCAGCAGCCAAGGCCCTAGCGGGGGGTCGGAGACCCAGTACTTC.